Reported below is one TCR beta chain. No cognate antigen has been identified for it. Base qualities are not recorded, but no much larger clone differs from it by a single base. Library construction relied on RT-PCR. TCRdb records Illumina HiSeq 2500 as the sequencer. TCRdb cleaned the public reads at Q25 with fastp, built clones with MiXCR and kept in-frame beta chains. Each record represents a unique CDR3 protein, reported with the most common genes and DNA among its rows. The sample table records some 150,000 distinct CDR3 sequences; about 12% of these occur just once. The ten largest make up over 25% of the sample. This sample is part of a study of response to subunit inactivated influenza vaccine (dated by TCRdb to the late 2010s). Some background on the complete study: Deep quantitative profiling of the T cell receptor repertoire was used in the study to follow responses to a trivalent subunit inactivated influenza vaccine. What the study reported, not specific to this receptor: It was suggested by the authors that each seasonal influenza vaccination may recruit only a limited number of new T cells.

The CDR3 sequence holds 14 residues, the cysteine and phenylalanine included. Just CDR3 DNA is preserved here, 42 bases in frame from base 1. Ends trimmed: V by 5 bases, J by 4 bases; bases unmatched to a gene: 6. CDR1 and CDR2 were assigned from the germline V gene (reference sequence) as MNHEY and SMNVEV. The same sample was also used in a study of T cells expressing NK-cell markers. As the second publication notes: 5'RACE template switching, by which a universal primer site and unique molecular identifiers were added, was used to make TCR beta cDNA libraries. Fewer than ten donors provided sorted CD3+CD56+NKG2C+, CD3+CD56+NKG2C- and CD3+CD56-NKG2C+ T-cell subsets, whose TCR beta-chain repertoires were profiled. Among the eight sequenced donors, only one was HCMV-seronegative, while the other seven were HCMV-seropositive. To restrict sorting to alphabetaTCR-expressing T cells, an anti-gammadeltaTCR antibody was added in several experiments. In several donors, the dominant CD3+CD56+NKG2C+ clonotypes ranked among the top 10 CD8+ clonotypes, making up about 1.0-8% of CD8+ T cells. Those dominant clonotypes were again the most abundant among CD3+CD56-NKG2C+ cells in a few donors, at about 25-65%. It remained unclear whether the expanded NKG2C-expressing T cell clones were specific for HCMV antigens. The study sequenced eight donors, all healthy volunteers chosen at random: three men and five women. To determine HCMV serostatus, a commercial ELISA kit was used to detect HCMV-specific IgG in serum. Peripheral blood mononuclear cells were isolated from blood by Ficoll density gradient centrifugation. Using Miltenyi isolation kits, CD4+ and CD8+ T cells were isolated from PBMC through magnetic immunoseparation. Priming for cDNA synthesis came from the TCR beta constant segment, and two successive PCR amplification steps followed. Libraries were sequenced as 2 x 150 bp reads on Illumina HiSeq 2000/2500, MiSeq or NextSeq. MIGEC handled demultiplexing of the reads and grouping by UMI, while MiTCR was used to assemble and quantify clonotypes. Only TCR cDNA sequences supported by at least two reads were kept to exclude erroneous sequences. The tcR package was used for downstream repertoire analysis, and clonotypes were matched across fractions by CDR3 nucleotide sequence plus V segment. Antigen specificity was annotated against VDJdb with VDJmatch, allowing one amino acid substitution in CDR3.

The sequence links TRBV27 to TRBJ2-7, with 9 bases aligning to TRBD2. Material: CD8+ T cells sorted from PBMCs, obtained 11 to 12 days after vaccination. This receptor was obtained from a man over 45 who received an inactivated influenza vaccine. Donor details come from another sample of the same person, matched by shared clones. The bases read TGTGCCAGCAGTCGTAGCGGGAGAATTTACGAGCAGTACTTC. Translated, it reads CASSRSGRIYEQYF.